This T cell receptor (beta chain) originates from a study of shared clonotypes between healthy human individuals. Study-level information: Serving as donors were a couple of women and a few men, whose ages spanned 18 to 49.

On ten immunoSEQ deep assay plates, unsorted PBMC DNA was sequenced. In the original analysis: In the immunoSEQ data, sequences were junction-only and lacked quality scores, so filtering differed. Sequencing was performed with immunoSEQ multiplex PCR; in TCRdb, only in-frame clones are kept and a portion is missing. V and J calls plus clone size are reproduced from that table; the DNA served to infer D and trimming. The sample has 520,000 or so clones, approximately 79% seen once. This clone was detected ten times or more. The antigen is unknown. Whole-study results and caveats: It was anticipated that sequencing depth would influence how many clonotypes donors shared.

Sequencing input: PBMCs. This TCR came from a woman aged 40 to 50 in good health. Some clones in this sample may be carry-over from other donors' samples.

For the CDR3, the DNA is TGTGCCAGCAGTTACACAGGATTGAAAGAGACCCAGTACTTC. Amino acid sequence: CASSYTGLKETQYF. The rearrangement uses TRBV6-5 and TRBJ2-5, with TRBD1 as a possible D gene (5 bases). Trimming took off 2 bases at V and 3 bases at J, with 10 bases between the two ends. This CDR3 contains 14 residues. From germline, CDR1 is MNHEY and CDR2 SVGAGI.